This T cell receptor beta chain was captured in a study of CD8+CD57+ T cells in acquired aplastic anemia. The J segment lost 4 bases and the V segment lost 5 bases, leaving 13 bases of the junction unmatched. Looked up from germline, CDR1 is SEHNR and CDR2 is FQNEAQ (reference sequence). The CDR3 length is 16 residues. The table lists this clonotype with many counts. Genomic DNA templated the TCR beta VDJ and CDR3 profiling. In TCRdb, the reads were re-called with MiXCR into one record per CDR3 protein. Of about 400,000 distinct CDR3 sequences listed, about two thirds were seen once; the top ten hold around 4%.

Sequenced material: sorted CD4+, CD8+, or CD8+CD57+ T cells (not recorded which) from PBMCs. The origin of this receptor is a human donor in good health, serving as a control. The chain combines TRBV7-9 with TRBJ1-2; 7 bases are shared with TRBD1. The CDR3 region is CASSPSDRVWGYGYTF. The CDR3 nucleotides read TGTGCCAGCAGCCCCTCTGACAGGGTTTGGGGCTATGGCTACACCTTC.